A single sample is the source of the 26 T cell receptor beta chains below, sequenced in a study of shared clonotypes between healthy human individuals. Here immunoSEQ multiplex PCR was the method, and the copy in TCRdb shows in-frame clones only, minus some. This table holds around 2.3 million clones, about 94% found once. The sample taken for sequencing was naive CD4+ T cells sorted from blood. Regarding subset: CD45RA+ positively selected. These receptors all come from a man aged 18 to 30 in good health.

The chain joins TRBV6-5 to TRBJ1-6; D call uncertain. The CDR3 consists of 13 residues. The V end was cut by 6 bases, the J end by 12 bases, with 15 bases between. Germline V lookup: CDR1 MNHEY, CDR2 SVGAGI. The CDR3 spells CASSPYHIGPLHF. CDR3 in DNA: TGTGCCAGCAGCCCCTACCACATAGGACCCCTCCACTTT.

The V gene is TRBV10-2, the J gene TRBJ2-2, with a weak D call TRBD2 (5 bases). The CDR3 loop spans 15 amino acids. Trimming shortened V by 1 base and J by 4 bases, and 10 bases separated the two germline ends. CDR1 WSHSY and CDR2 SAAADI come from the germline V gene. CDR3: CASSEYAGGTGELFF. CDR3 bases: TGCGCCAGCAGTGAGTACGCAGGAGGCACCGGGGAGCTGTTTTTT.

As regards this clone: Other DNA sequences in this sample translate to the same CDR3. The V gene is TRBV15, the J gene TRBJ2-7, with D possibly being TRBD1 (5 bases). V was trimmed by 1 base and J by 2 bases, leaving 6 bases between them. This CDR3 comprises 13 residues. Germline V lookup: CDR1 LNHNV, CDR2 YYDKDF (reference sequence). The chain's CDR3 is CATSRGQTYEQYF. In DNA form, the CDR3 reads TGTGCCACCAGCAGAGGACAGACCTACGAGCAGTACTTC. The whole variable domain, filled in from reference TRBV15 and TRBJ2-7, reads DAMVIQNPRYQVTQFGKPVTLSCSQTLNHNVMYWYQQKSSQAPKLLFHYYDKDFNNEADTPDNFQSRRPNTSFCFLDIRSPGLGDTAMYLCATSRGQTYEQYFGPGTRLTVT.

The chain joins TRBV7-9 to TRBJ2-1; the D is unclear. Germline V gives CDR1 SEHNR, CDR2 FQNEAQ (reference sequence). The CDR3 sequence is 14 residues long. Trimming cost V 3 bases and J 10 bases, with 16 bases left between them. CDR3 sequence reads: CASSFDRYTGEQFF. The DNA of the CDR3 is TGTGCCAGCAGCTTTGATAGGTACACTGGGGAGCAGTTCTTC.

The chain has TRBV7-2 and TRBJ2-3; TRBD2 matches at 8 bases. Germline CDR1 and CDR2: SGHTA and FQGNSA. J was trimmed by 3 bases and V by 1 base; bases with no gene match: 9. The CDR3 is 17 amino acids. The DNA of the CDR3 is TGTGCCAGCAGCTTAGGGTCCGGGAGGGCCAGGACAGATACGCAGTATTTT. The encoded protein is CASSLGSGRARTDTQYF.

In this sample, this clone turned up once. The chain has TRBV4-3 and TRBJ2-3; no clear D gene. The CDR3 loop spans 15 amino acids. Between the trimmed V and J ends, which lost 0 bases and 0 bases, there was a span of 7 bases. Looked up from germline, CDR1 is LGHNA and CDR2 is YSLEER. CDR3 DNA: TGCGCCAGCAGCCAAGACCCCACCAGCACAGATACGCAGTATTTT. Amino acid sequence: CASSQDPTSTDTQYF.

The V call is TRBV7-2, the J call TRBJ1-3; 7 nucleotides agree with TRBD1. The V gene's germline CDR1 is SGHTA and CDR2 FQGNSA. V lost 4 bases and J lost 7; bases outside the gene matches: 4. This CDR3 contains 13 residues. The CDR3 DNA follows: TGTGCCAGCAGCTCTGACAGGGCGAACACCATATATTTT. Translated, it gives CASSSDRANTIYF.

As concerns this clone: The sample has other DNA sequences that encode this CDR3 too. This sequence joins TRBV6-4 and TRBJ2-3; 8 nucleotides align to TRBD2. The CDR3 loop spans 15 amino acids. Germline assignment: CDR1 MRHNA and CDR2 SNTAGT. Unmatched junction bases numbered 3, after V lost 0 bases and J lost 4 bases. CDR3 nucleotides: TGTGCCAGCAGTGACTCCGCGGGGGGCCCAGATACGCAGTATTTT. As protein: CASSDSAGGPDTQYF.

The chain uses TRBV6-1 and TRBJ2-3; 10 bases are a match to TRBD2. This CDR3 comprises 17 residues. CDR1 and CDR2 from the germline V gene are MNHNS and SASEGT. Trimming removed 1 base from V and 4 bases from J; junction bases left unmatched: 8. For the CDR3, the DNA is TGTGCCAGCAGTGAAGAGGTAGCGGGGGGCCGTTCAGATACGCAGTATTTT. It codes for CASSEEVAGGRSDTQYF.

The V gene is TRBV6-1, the J gene TRBJ2-1, with TRBD1 matching 8 bases. Germline V gives CDR1 MNHNS, CDR2 SASEGT. Trimming took 2 bases from V and 3 from J; bases not matched to a gene: 6. CDR3 size: 16 residues. CDR3 amino acids: CASSERQGTYYNEQFF. The DNA for the CDR3 is TGTGCCAGCAGTGAAAGACAGGGGACATACTACAATGAGCAGTTCTTC.

In its sample, this clone was seen a few times. The genes are TRBV7-9 and TRBJ1-2; D is possibly TRBD1 (6 bases). CDR1 is SEHNR, CDR2 FQNEAQ, per germline (reference sequence). This CDR3 spans 13 amino acids. Trimming removed 5 bases at V and 3 bases at J, with 10 bases between. The CDR3 loop reads CASSPRGDYGYTF. CDR3 DNA: TGTGCCAGCAGCCCGAGGGGGGACTATGGCTACACCTTC.

This rearrangement joins TRBV5-4 to TRBJ2-5; D possibly matches TRBD1 or TRBD2 (7 bases each). The V and J ends lost 1 base and 3 bases respectively, with 16 bases between them. Germline V CDR1 and CDR2: SGHNT, YYREEE (reference sequence). The CDR3 contains 16 residues. CDR3 in amino acids: CASSLRAGGGKETQYF. The CDR3 bases are TGTGCCAGCAGCTTGAGGGCAGGGGGAGGGAAAGAGACCCAGTACTTC.

A few counts support this clone. Additional DNA sequences in this sample encode the identical CDR3. The V and J genes are TRBV5-1 and TRBJ2-3; D is ambiguous. V dropped 3 bases and J dropped 4 bases, with 3 bases sitting between them. This CDR3 comprises 11 residues. Germline-derived CDR1 and CDR2 are SGHRS and YFSETQ. The CDR3 is CASSSADTQYF. The CDR3 bases are TGCGCCAGCAGCTCTGCAGATACGCAGTATTTT.

The chain joins TRBV5-5 to TRBJ1-4; TRBD1 agrees at 7 bases. The junction had 6 bases not matched to a gene; V was cut back by 4 bases and J by 0 bases. In germline, CDR1 is SGHKS, CDR2 YYEKEE (reference sequence). The CDR3 spans 16 residues. The CDR3 spells CASSHRQGSTNEKLFF. The CDR3 region has the DNA TGTGCCAGCAGCCACCGACAGGGATCAACTAATGAAAAACTGTTTTTT.

This chain links TRBV9 with TRBJ2-1; TRBD2 aligns across 10 bases. J gave up 6 bases and V 2 bases, and 5 bases lay outside the gene matches. The germline CDR1 and CDR2 sequences are SGDLS and YYNGEE. The CDR3 length is 15 residues. CDR3 loop: CASSVQLAGTNEQFF. CDR3 DNA: TGTGCCAGCAGCGTTCAACTAGCGGGAACCAATGAGCAGTTCTTC.

The rearrangement links TRBV5-1 to TRBJ2-5, with TRBD2 identical over 8 bases. The V and J ends lost 3 bases and 1 base, in that order; junction bases with no gene match: 5. Looked up from germline, CDR1 is SGHRS and CDR2 is YFSETQ. This CDR3 contains 15 residues. DNA for the CDR3: TGCGCCAGCAGCTATAGCGGGACGGTCCAAGAGACCCAGTACTTC. This translates into CASSYSGTVQETQYF.

V gene TRBV19 combines with J gene TRBJ2-2; TRBD1 is a possible D gene (5 bases). V shed 5 bases and J shed 0 bases, with 7 bases lying between them. The CDR3 runs to 14 residues. The germline CDR1 and CDR2 sequences are LNHDA and SQIVND (reference sequence). The DNA of the CDR3 is TGTGCCAGTAGTGGGGCAGCGAACACCGGGGAGCTGTTTTTT. This gives the protein CASSGAANTGELFF.

The J gene is TRBJ2-5, the V gene TRBV10-3, with 8 positions matching TRBD1. CDR3 length: 15 residues. Germline CDR1 ENHRY, CDR2 SYGVKD. V lost 3 bases and J lost 4; bases outside the gene matches: 7. CDR3 DNA: TGTGCCATCAGTGATGGCCAGGGGGCGGGAGAGACCCAGTACTTC. Its translation is CAISDGQGAGETQYF.

The CDR3 DNA is TGTGCTAGTGGTTTAGGGGGCGGCGAGCAGTACTTC. Translating gives CASGLGGGEQYF. The V and J genes are TRBV12-5 and TRBJ2-7; 7 bases align to TRBD1. V lost 3 bases, J lost 6 bases, and 2 bases stayed unmatched. This CDR3 has 12 residues. CDR1 and CDR2 from the germline V gene are LGHNT and FRNRAP.

Turning to this clone: The sample holds other DNA sequences that translate to the same CDR3. V usage is TRBV6-1 and J usage is TRBJ2-7; the match to TRBD1 covers 8 bases. The germline V gene encodes CDR1 MNHNS and CDR2 SASEGT. The CDR3 has 14 amino acids. V was clipped by 6 bases and J by 1 base; unmatched bases: 5. CDR3 sequence (DNA): TGTGCCAGCAGCCCCGGACAGGGATCCTACGAGCAGTACTTC. Its protein is CASSPGQGSYEQYF.

The V gene is TRBV4-1, the J gene TRBJ2-5, with TRBD2 matching 7 bases. The V and J ends lost 1 base and 5 bases, in that order; junction bases with no gene match: 7. The CDR3 length is 15 residues. Germline V gene lookup returns CDR1 MGHRA and CDR2 YSYEKL. DNA for the CDR3: TGCGCCAGCAGCCAAGTCCCTCGGGGGGTCGAGACCCAGTACTTC. It yields the protein CASSQVPRGVETQYF.

V gene TRBV10-3 combines with J gene TRBJ2-5; TRBD1 agrees at 7 bases. The germline gives CDR1 ENHRY, CDR2 SYGVKD. With 4 bases clipped from V and 3 bases from J, the junction kept 8 bases outside the gene matches. The CDR3 sequence is 15 residues long. CDR3 loop: CAISAVLQGKETQYF. As DNA, the CDR3 is TGTGCCATCAGTGCGGTCTTACAGGGGAAAGAGACCCAGTACTTC.

Details on this clone: Other DNA sequences in this sample translate to the same CDR3. The chain has TRBV20-1 and TRBJ2-5; D not certain. This CDR3 is built from 10 residues. Looked up from germline, CDR1 is DFQATT and CDR2 is SNEGSKA (reference sequence). V was cut by 5 bases and J by 4 bases, with 5 bases left in between. The chain's CDR3 is CSASTETQYF. Here the CDR3 DNA reads TGCAGTGCTTCCACAGAGACCCAGTACTTC.

With regard to this clone: This same CDR3 is encoded by further DNA sequences in the sample. The chain combines TRBV5-4 with TRBJ2-6; possible D gene TRBD1, 5 bases. This CDR3 is built from 15 residues. Per germline, CDR1 SGHNT and CDR2 YYREEE (reference sequence). V shed 1 base and J shed 2 bases, with 7 bases lying between them. Here the CDR3 DNA reads TGTGCCAGCAGCTTGCAAGGGGCTGGGGCCAACGTCCTGACTTTC. Its translation: CASSLQGAGANVLTF.

The chain combines TRBV11-2 with TRBJ1-3; unclear D gene. Germline V gene data show CDR1 as SGHAT and CDR2 as FQNNGV. The CDR3 extends over 16 amino acids. Trimming left V 5 bases short and J 0 bases short, with 14 bases between. This CDR3 reads CASSQWETISGNTIYF. The CDR3 nucleotides read TGTGCCAGCAGCCAATGGGAAACAATCTCTGGAAACACCATATATTTT.

V gene TRBV21-1 combines with J gene TRBJ1-6; TRBD1 is taken as the D call from the table, unchecked against the DNA. TRBV21-1 is tagged as a pseudogene. This CDR3 is built from 16 residues. The CDR3 reads CASSTGDSSYNSPLHF. The CDR3 nucleotides read TGTGCCAGCAGCACAGGGGATAGCTCCTATAATTCACCCCTCCACTTT.